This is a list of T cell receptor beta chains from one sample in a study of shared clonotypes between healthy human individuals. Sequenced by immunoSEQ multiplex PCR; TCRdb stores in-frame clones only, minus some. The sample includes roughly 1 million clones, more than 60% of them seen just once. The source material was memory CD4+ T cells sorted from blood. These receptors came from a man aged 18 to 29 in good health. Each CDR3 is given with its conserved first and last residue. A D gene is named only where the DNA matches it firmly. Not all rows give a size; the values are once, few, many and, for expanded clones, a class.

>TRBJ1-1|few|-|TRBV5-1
CASSWARGDTEAFF
TGCGCCAGCAGCTGGGCACGGGGTGACACTGAAGCTTTCTTT
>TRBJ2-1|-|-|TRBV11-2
CASSSRDNEQFF
TGTGCCAGCAGCTCCCGGGACAATGAGCAGTTCTTC
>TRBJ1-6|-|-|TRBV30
CAWHGQRNSPLHF
TGTGCCTGGCACGGACAGCGGAATTCACCCCTCCACTTT
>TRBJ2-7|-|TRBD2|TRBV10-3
CAILAGPVRGEQYF
TGTGCCATCCTAGCGGGACCCGTTCGGGGCGAGCAGTACTTC
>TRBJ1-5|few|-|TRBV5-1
CASSLAGGSNQPQHF
TGCGCCAGCAGCTTGGCTGGGGGGAGCAATCAGCCCCAGCATTTT
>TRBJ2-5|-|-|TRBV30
CAWSVRLQETQYF
TGTGCCTGGAGTGTACGCCTACAAGAGACCCAGTACTTC
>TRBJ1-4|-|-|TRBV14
CASSQRGTGKLFF
TGTGCCAGCAGCCAACGCGGAACCGGAAAACTGTTTTTT
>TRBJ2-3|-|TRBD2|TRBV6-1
CASRVVRLAGEAQYF
TGTGCCAGCAGGGTTGTGAGACTAGCGGGAGAAGCGCAGTATTTT
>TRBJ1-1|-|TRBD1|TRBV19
CATRTGTNTEAFF
TGTGCCACCCGGACAGGGACGAACACTGAAGCTTTCTTT
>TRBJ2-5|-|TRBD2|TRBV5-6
CASSLARDSGVLQTQYF
TGTGCCAGCAGCTTGGCCCGGGATAGCGGGGTCTTACAGACCCAGTACTTC
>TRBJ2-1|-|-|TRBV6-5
CASSSGGGLFF
TGTGCCAGCAGTTCAGGGGGGGGTCTGTTCTTC
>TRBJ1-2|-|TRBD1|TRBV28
CASSTIGWTGQNNYGYTF
TGTGCCAGCAGCACAATCGGGTGGACAGGCCAAAATAACTATGGCTACACCTTC
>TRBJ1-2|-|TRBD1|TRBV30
CAWSPTGGGPYGYTF
TGTGCCTGGAGCCCAACAGGGGGAGGACCCTATGGCTACACCTTC
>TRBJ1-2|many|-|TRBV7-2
CASSLAGLGGVGGYTF
TGTGCCAGCAGCTTAGCGGGGTTAGGGGGAGTAGGTGGCTACACCTTC
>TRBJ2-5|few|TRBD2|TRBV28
CASSLRGGQETQYF
TGTGCCAGCAGTTTACGGGGGGGGCAAGAGACCCAGTACTTC
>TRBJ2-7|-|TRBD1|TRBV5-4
CASSLGDRSFSYEQYF
TGTGCCAGCAGCTTGGGGGACAGGTCTTTCTCCTACGAGCAGTACTTC
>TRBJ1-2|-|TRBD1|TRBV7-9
CASSLALGQGYGYTF
TGTGCCAGCAGCTTAGCGCTGGGACAGGGCTATGGCTACACCTTC
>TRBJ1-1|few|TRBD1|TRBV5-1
CASSSWTGAPEAFF
TGCGCCAGCAGCTCCTGGACAGGGGCACCTGAAGCTTTCTTT
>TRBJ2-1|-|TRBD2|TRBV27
CASSPDGAGVLPYEQFF
TGTGCCAGCAGTCCCGACGGGGCGGGAGTGTTGCCTTACGAGCAGTTCTTC
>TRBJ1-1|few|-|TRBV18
CASSPRDGEAFF
TGTGCCAGCTCACCACGGGACGGTGAAGCTTTCTTT
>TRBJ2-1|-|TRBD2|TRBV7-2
CASSLVGTSAYNEQFF
TGTGCCAGCAGCTTAGTCGGGACTAGCGCCTACAATGAGCAGTTCTTC
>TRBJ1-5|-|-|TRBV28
CASSLTGGNQPQHF
TGTGCCAGCAGTTTAACGGGGGGCAATCAGCCCCAGCATTTT
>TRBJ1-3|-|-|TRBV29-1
CSVPNRRGGNTIYF
TGCAGCGTCCCCAACCGAAGGGGCGGAAACACCATATATTTT
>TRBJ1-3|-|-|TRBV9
CASSPRPQASSGNTIYF
TGTGCCAGCAGCCCCCGGCCCCAAGCCTCCTCTGGAAACACCATATATTTT
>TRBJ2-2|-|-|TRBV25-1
CASSDFTNTGELFF
TGTGCCAGCAGTGACTTCACGAACACCGGGGAGCTGTTTTTT
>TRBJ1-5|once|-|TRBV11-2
CASSRSKATFAQHF
TGTGCCAGCAGCCGTTCCAAGGCGACATTCGCCCAGCATTTT
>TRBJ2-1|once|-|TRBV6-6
CACHKNNEQFF
TGTGCCTGCCACAAGAACAATGAGCAGTTCTTC
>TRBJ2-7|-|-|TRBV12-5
CASGLVLSSDLDEQYF
TGTGCTAGTGGTTTGGTACTTTCTAGTGACCTGGACGAGCAGTACTTC
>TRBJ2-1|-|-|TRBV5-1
CASSLEADSQNEQFF
TGCGCCAGCAGCTTGGAGGCCGACTCACAAAATGAGCAGTTCTTC
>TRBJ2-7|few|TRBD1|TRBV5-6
CASSPDRGHEQYF
TGTGCCAGCAGCCCGGACAGGGGACACGAGCAGTACTTC
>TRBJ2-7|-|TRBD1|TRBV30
CAWSGGSTGADEQYF
TGTGCCTGGAGTGGAGGTTCGACAGGGGCGGACGAGCAGTACTTC
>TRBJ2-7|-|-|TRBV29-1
CSVTDGQYEQYF
TGCAGCGTAACGGACGGACAATACGAGCAGTACTTC
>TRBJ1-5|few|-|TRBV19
CASTIDGSQGHQPQHF
TGTGCCAGTACCATCGACGGGTCCCAGGGCCATCAGCCCCAGCATTTT
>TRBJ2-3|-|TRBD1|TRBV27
CASERTGSTTDTQYF
TGTGCCAGTGAGCGGACAGGGTCCACCACAGATACGCAGTATTTT
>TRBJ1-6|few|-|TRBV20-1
CSASPGRADF
TGCAGTGCCTCACCTGGGAGGGCTGACTTT
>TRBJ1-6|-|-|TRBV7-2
CASSSPSGGGNSPLHF
TGTGCCAGCAGCTCCCCGTCCGGGGGGGGTAATTCACCCCTCCACTTT
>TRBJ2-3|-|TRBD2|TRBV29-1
CSVDSGSTDTQYF
TGCAGCGTGGACAGCGGGAGTACAGATACGCAGTATTTT
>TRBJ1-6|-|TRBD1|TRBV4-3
CASSQGTGGRNSPLHF
TGCGCCAGCAGCCAGGGGACAGGGGGGAGAAATTCACCCCTCCACTTT
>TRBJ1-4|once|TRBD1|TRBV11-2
CASSFDRGMGEKLFF
TGTGCCAGCAGCTTTGACAGGGGGATGGGTGAAAAACTGTTTTTT
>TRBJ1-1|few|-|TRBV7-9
CASSLVGRGHLF
TGTGCCAGCAGCTTAGTGGGAAGGGGACACCTCTTT